This T cell receptor (beta chain) was profiled in a study of blood T cell repertoires in COVID-19 (dated by TCRdb to the early 2020s). A note on the overall study: Samples covering the acute and convalescent phases of COVID-19 were provided by collaborators in the United States, Italy and Spain. The sample metadata nearly always contained a de-identified subject ID, COVID-19 status, age in years and sex. The prospective study material was composed of cDNA or gDNA derived from T cells, B-cell-depleted T cells, or PBMCs. The repertoires were made available in a free public database intended to serve as a resource for research on the immune response to SARS-CoV-2. Where available, HLA class I and class II types were obtained from metadata supplied by the sample provider rather than from assay-based typing. The dataset comprised deeply sampled blood TCRbeta repertoires from subjects exposed to, actively infected with, or recovered from COVID-19. Samples were obtained from the ongoing ImmuneRACE study (first 160 participants) and from approximately 1,200 subjects provided by 6 global collaborators.

TCRbeta CDR3 regions were amplified from genomic DNA by means of the immunoSEQ Assay, a bias-controlled multiplex PCR. The paper's data handling went like this. The number of nucleated cells in each sample was estimated by amplification of reference gene primers within the assay. To quantify the absolute abundance of each unique TCRbeta CDR3 rearrangement, sequence reads were collapsed and filtered. For each sample, productive Simpson clonality was calculated as the square root of Simpson's diversity index over productive rearrangements. TCRdb took over this immuneACCESS table, retaining in-frame rearrangements with V and J assigned. Such tables are incomplete; in checked studies, under half of the missing clones stem from an unresolved V gene, and the remainder is unexplained. The V and J calls and the clone size are those of that table, but D and trimming were determined from the DNA. This sample is represented by approximately 200,000 clones; approximately 89% of them were singletons. The ten largest clones take up over 2% of the sample.

For this clone: Its specific antigen is unknown. The input lacks base qualities; no much larger clone sits a single base away.

Spanning cysteine to phenylalanine, the CDR3 consists of 15 amino acids. Kept here is only the CDR3 DNA, which spans 45 bases and is read in frame from base 1. The germline V gene supplies CDR1 SGHTA and CDR2 FQGTGA. V was cut back by 5 bases and J by 8 bases, leaving a gap of 19 bases between them. Participants in the prospective study were enrolled through a virtual design, were aged about 18 to 90 years, and lived in roughly 24 United States geographic areas. Cohort assignment in the prospective study relied on participant-reported clinical history from a screening survey and a study questionnaire. In the prospective study, mobile phlebotomists collected whole blood, serum and a nasopharyngeal or oropharyngeal swab from each participant. Participants in the prospective study had the option to provide additional blood draws and questionnaires over a roughly two-month period. Before DNA extraction, blood samples from the prospective study were shipped at room temperature or frozen.

Overall study results and their limits: The quantity of clinical and demographic metadata differed by source and by participant and was supplied without curation.

The clonotype comes from a woman in her forties with acute COVID-19. Sequenced: PBMCs or T cells enriched from blood (not recorded which). Rearrangement joined TRBV7-3 to TRBJ2-1, and TRBD2 may be the D gene, going by 5 matching bases. The CDR3 reads CASSPQGGLRHEQFF. The DNA is TGTGCCAGCAGCCCCCAAGGCGGACTGAGGCATGAGCAGTTCTTC.